Below, 18 T cell receptor beta chains from the same sample are listed, as sequenced in a study of control samples from healthy donors and cancer patients. Clones were sequenced by immunoSEQ multiplex PCR, and TCRdb holds only the in-frame ones, with some missing. The table records about 100,000 clones, just over 90% of them present only once. The sample taken for sequencing was blood. These receptors came from a woman between 18 and 29 years old in good health.

The table lists this clone with a few counts. The chain links TRBV2 to TRBJ1-2; the D gene is possibly TRBD1 (5 bases). The CDR3 is 13 amino acids. The germline V gene has CDR1 SNHLY and CDR2 FYNNEI. The V end lost 4 bases, the J end lost 4 bases, and 10 bases lay between the germline ends. CDR3 coding DNA: TGTGCCAGCAGTGCCGACAGAACCTATGGCTACACCTTC. As protein: CASSADRTYGYTF.

The chain employs TRBV3-1 (or the pseudogene TRBV3-2) and TRBJ1-5; a weak D match, TRBD1 (5 bases). Germline lookup yields CDR1 LGHDT and CDR2 YNNKEL (reference sequence). V lost 3 bases and J lost 3, with 12 bases in between. The CDR3 runs 15 residues. CDR3: CASSQKQAPNQPQHF. DNA of the CDR3: TGTGCCAGCAGCCAGAAACAGGCCCCCAATCAGCCCCAGCATTTT.

This chain uses TRBV24-1 with TRBJ1-4, with D unclear. CDR3 length equals 13 residues. Germline V lookup: CDR1 KGHDR, CDR2 SFDVKD. V was clipped by 5 bases and J by 9 bases, with 12 bases between them. CDR3: CATSGRLGKKLFF. The CDR3 bases are TGTGCCACCAGTGGGCGTTTAGGGAAAAAACTGTTTTTT.

The chain joins TRBV18 to TRBJ1-1; 7 nucleotides align to TRBD1. This CDR3 contains 14 residues. After removal of 4 bases from V and 5 bases from J, the junction contained 7 bases not matched to a gene. CDR1 KGHSH and CDR2 LQKENI come from the germline V gene. The CDR3 bases are TGTGCCAGCTCACTCCGACAGGGTGGGACTGAAGCTTTCTTT. It yields the protein CASSLRQGGTEAFF.

This chain connects TRBV30 to TRBJ1-3; D is undetermined. This CDR3 has 14 amino acids. Germline V gene data show CDR1 as GTSNPN and CDR2 as SVGIG (reference sequence). Trimming took 1 base from V and 4 from J, leaving 11 bases between them. The CDR3 DNA is TGTGCCTGGAGTGAGGGAATCAGGGGAAACACCATATATTTT. It encodes CAWSEGIRGNTIYF.

V is TRBV6-5 and J is TRBJ2-5; 11 positions agree with TRBD2. Germline V gene data show CDR1 as MNHEY and CDR2 as SVGAGI. The J segment lost 5 bases and the V segment lost 7 bases, leaving 9 bases of the junction unmatched. The CDR3 is made up of 15 amino acids. The DNA for the CDR3 is TGTGCCAGCACCCTCGGGACTAGCGGTGGGGAGACCCAGTACTTC. The encoded protein is CASTLGTSGGETQYF.

The chain carries TRBV13 and TRBJ1-1; D ambiguous. Looked up from germline, CDR1 is PRHDT and CDR2 is FYEKMQ (reference sequence). CDR3 size: 16 residues. With 7 bases removed from V and 1 base from J, the gap between germline ends came to 19 bases. The CDR3 DNA sequence: TGTGCCAGCATCATGGGCCCACCTTCTACGAACACTGAAGCTTTCTTT. Translated, it gives CASIMGPPSTNTEAFF.

V gene TRBV30 combines with J gene TRBJ1-2; no reliable D call. This CDR3 is built from 14 residues. CDR1 and CDR2 (germline): GTSNPN, SVGIG (reference sequence). The V end was cut by 1 base, the J end by 5 bases, with 14 bases between. CDR3: CAWSAATPQYGYTF. As DNA, the CDR3 is TGTGCCTGGAGTGCGGCTACACCGCAATATGGCTACACCTTC.

The V call is TRBV20-1, the J call TRBJ2-4; D remains ambiguous. The ends were cut back, 5 bases at V and 4 bases at J, with 6 bases in the middle. Germline CDR1 reads DFQATT; CDR2 reads SNEGSKA (reference sequence). The CDR3 is made up of 11 amino acids. Here the CDR3 DNA reads TGCAGTGCTCTCGGGAAAAACATTCAGTACTTC. It yields the protein CSALGKNIQYF.

The chain links TRBV7-8 to TRBJ1-1; a weak D match, TRBD1 (6 bases). Trimming left V 5 bases short and J 1 base short, with 20 bases between. The germline V gene encodes CDR1 SGHVS and CDR2 FQNEAQ. The CDR3 is made up of 17 amino acids. The CDR3: CASSPSSTTGSNTEAFF. The CDR3 nucleotides are TGTGCCAGCAGCCCTAGCTCGACGACAGGATCGAACACTGAAGCTTTCTTT.

This chain links TRBV7-8 with TRBJ1-5; TRBD1 matches 10 bases. Germline V CDR1 and CDR2: SGHVS, FQNEAQ. V dropped 2 bases and J dropped 0; count of bases not matched to a gene: 10. This CDR3 has 19 residues. The CDR3 nucleotides are TGTGCCAGCAGCTTATCAGGCGACAGGGGGCCCTATAGCAATCAGCCCCAGCATTTT. Its protein product is CASSLSGDRGPYSNQPQHF.

The chain combines TRBV5-4 with TRBJ2-3; a weak D match, TRBD1 (6 bases). Trimming pared 2 bases from V and 8 bases from J, leaving 21 bases between. The CDR3 spans 16 residues. The germline V gene encodes CDR1 SGHNT and CDR2 YYREEE (reference sequence). The chain's CDR3 is CASSLFLGGARGTQYF. The CDR3 DNA reads as TGTGCCAGCAGCTTATTTTTAGGGGGAGCTCGGGGTACGCAGTATTTT.

The chain employs TRBV29-1 and TRBJ2-1, with 15 nucleotides matching TRBD2. This CDR3 contains 17 residues. V shed 5 bases and J 4 bases; nucleotides not matched to a gene: 9. The germline CDR1 and CDR2 sequences are SQVTM and ANQGSEA. The CDR3 here is CSVTPGLAGGSYNEQFF. The DNA of the CDR3 is TGCAGCGTTACGCCGGGACTAGCGGGAGGTTCGTACAATGAGCAGTTCTTC.

This chain joins TRBV2 and TRBJ2-1; tentative D call: TRBD2 (5 bases). The CDR3 sequence is 13 residues long. V shed 2 bases and J shed 7 bases, with 9 bases lying between them. In germline, CDR1 is SNHLY, CDR2 FYNNEI. The CDR3 sequence: CASSEIRGNEQFF. The CDR3, as DNA: TGTGCCAGCAGTGAAATACGAGGGAATGAGCAGTTCTTC. Looking up the rest from reference TRBV2 and TRBJ2-1 gives the full variable domain: EPEVTQTPSHQVTQMGQEVILRCVPISNHLYFYWYRQILGQKVEFLVSFYNNEISEKSEIFDDQFSVERPDGSNFTLKIRSTKLEDSAMYFCASSEIRGNEQFFGPGTRLTVL.

This sequence joins TRBV15 and TRBJ2-5, with 7 nucleotides matching TRBD2. Looked up from germline, CDR1 is LNHNV and CDR2 is YYDKDF (reference sequence). The CDR3 extends over 14 amino acids. After removal of 0 bases from V and 4 bases from J, the junction contained 2 bases not matched to a gene. CDR3 DNA sequence: TGTGCCACCAGCAGAGAGACTAGCTTAGAGACCCAGTACTTC. It yields the protein CATSRETSLETQYF.

The J gene is TRBJ1-2, the V gene TRBV13; 10 bases agree with TRBD1. Germline assignment: CDR1 PRHDT and CDR2 FYEKMQ (reference sequence). V dropped 5 bases and J dropped 2; count of bases not matched to a gene: 5. The CDR3 contains 15 residues. The CDR3 region has the DNA TGTGCCAGCAGCCTCGGACAGGGGGTAAACTATGGCTACACCTTC. Translation: CASSLGQGVNYGYTF.

CDR3 protein: CASSSRTKDSYEQYF. The CDR3 DNA reads as TGTGCCAGCAGTTCCCGGACGAAGGATAGCTACGAGCAGTACTTC. V and J are TRBV27 and TRBJ2-7; D remains ambiguous. Trimming took 4 bases from V and 3 from J, leaving 16 bases between them. Germline V lookup: CDR1 MNHEY, CDR2 SMNVEV (reference sequence). The CDR3 length is 15 residues.

As for this clone: At one end, the junction sequence differs from germline, possibly due to a read error. V usage is TRBV7-9 and J usage is TRBJ2-7; 7 positions match TRBD2. Germline V lookup: CDR1 SEHNR, CDR2 FQNEAQ (reference sequence). The CDR3 runs 13 residues. The DNA of the CDR3 is TGTGCCAGCAGCCTAGCGGATTCCTACGAGCAGTACTTC. The encoded protein is CASSLADSYEQYF.